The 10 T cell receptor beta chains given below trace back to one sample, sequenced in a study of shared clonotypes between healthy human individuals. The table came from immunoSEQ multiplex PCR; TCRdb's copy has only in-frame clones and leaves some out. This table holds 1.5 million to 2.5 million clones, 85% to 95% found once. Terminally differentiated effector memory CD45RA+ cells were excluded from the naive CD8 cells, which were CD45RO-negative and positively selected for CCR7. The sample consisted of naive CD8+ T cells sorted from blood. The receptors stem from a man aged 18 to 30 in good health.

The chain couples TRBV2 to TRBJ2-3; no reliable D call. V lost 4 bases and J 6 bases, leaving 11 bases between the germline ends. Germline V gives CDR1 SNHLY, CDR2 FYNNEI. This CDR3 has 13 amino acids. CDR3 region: CASSGPQGDTQYF. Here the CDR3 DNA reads TGTGCCAGCAGTGGACCCCAAGGCGATACGCAGTATTTT.

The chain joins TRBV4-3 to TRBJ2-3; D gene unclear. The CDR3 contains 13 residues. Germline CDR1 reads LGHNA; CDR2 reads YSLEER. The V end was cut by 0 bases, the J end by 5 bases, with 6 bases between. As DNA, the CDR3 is TGCGCCAGCAGCCAAGATACAGAAGATACGCAGTATTTT. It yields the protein CASSQDTEDTQYF.

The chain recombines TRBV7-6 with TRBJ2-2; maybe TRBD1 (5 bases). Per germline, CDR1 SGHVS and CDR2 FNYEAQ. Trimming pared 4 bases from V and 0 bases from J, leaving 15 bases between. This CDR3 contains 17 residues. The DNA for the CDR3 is TGTGCCAGCAGCTATCCCCTCAGGGATACGAACACCGGGGAGCTGTTTTTT. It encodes CASSYPLRDTNTGELFF.

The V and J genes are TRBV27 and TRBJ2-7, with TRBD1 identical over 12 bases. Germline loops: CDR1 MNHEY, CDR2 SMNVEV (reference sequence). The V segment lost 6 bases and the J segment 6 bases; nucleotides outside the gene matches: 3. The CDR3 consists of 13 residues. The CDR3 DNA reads TGTGCCAGCAGGGGGACAGGGGGCACCGAGCAGTACTTC. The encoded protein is CASRGTGGTEQYF.

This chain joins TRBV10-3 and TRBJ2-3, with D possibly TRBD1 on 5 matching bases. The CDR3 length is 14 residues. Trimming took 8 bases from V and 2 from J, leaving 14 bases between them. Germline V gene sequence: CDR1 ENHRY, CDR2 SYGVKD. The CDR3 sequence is CAIWAGILTDTQYF. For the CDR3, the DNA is TGTGCCATCTGGGCAGGGATTCTCACAGATACGCAGTATTTT.

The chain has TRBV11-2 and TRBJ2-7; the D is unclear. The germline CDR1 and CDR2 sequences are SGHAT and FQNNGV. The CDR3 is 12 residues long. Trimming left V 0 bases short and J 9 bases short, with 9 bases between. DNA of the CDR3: TGTGCCAGCAGCTTAGAATTGGTTTCGCAGTACTTC. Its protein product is CASSLELVSQYF.

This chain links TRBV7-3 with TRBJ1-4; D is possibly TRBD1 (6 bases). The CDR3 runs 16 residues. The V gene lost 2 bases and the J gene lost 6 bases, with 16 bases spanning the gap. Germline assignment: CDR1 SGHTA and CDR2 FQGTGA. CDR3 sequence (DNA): TGTGCCAGCAGCTTAGAGTCACAGGGTCTCCATGAAAAACTGTTTTTT. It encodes CASSLESQGLHEKLFF.

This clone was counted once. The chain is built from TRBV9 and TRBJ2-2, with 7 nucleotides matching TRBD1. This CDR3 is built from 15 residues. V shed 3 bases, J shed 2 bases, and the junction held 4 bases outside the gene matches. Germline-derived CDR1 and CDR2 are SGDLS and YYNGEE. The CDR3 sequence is CASSARQGNTGELFF. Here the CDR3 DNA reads TGTGCCAGCAGCGCCAGACAGGGCAACACCGGGGAGCTGTTTTTT. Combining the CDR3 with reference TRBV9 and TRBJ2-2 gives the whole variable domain DSGVTQTPKHLITATGQRVTLRCSPRSGDLSVYWYQQSLDQGLQFLIQYYNGEERAKGNILERFSAQQFPDLHSELNLSSLELGDSALYFCASSARQGNTGELFFGEGSRLTVL.

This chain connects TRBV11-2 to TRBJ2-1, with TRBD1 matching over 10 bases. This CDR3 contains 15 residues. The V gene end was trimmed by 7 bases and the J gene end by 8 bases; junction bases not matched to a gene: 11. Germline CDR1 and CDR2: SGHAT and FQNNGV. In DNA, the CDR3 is TGTGCCAGCACCCTGGGACAGGGGAAGGTTGATGAGCAGTTCTTC. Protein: CASTLGQGKVDEQFF.

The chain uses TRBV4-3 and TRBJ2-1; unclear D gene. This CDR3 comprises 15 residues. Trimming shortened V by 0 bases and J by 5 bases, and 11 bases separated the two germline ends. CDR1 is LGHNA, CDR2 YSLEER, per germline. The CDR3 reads CASSQEWQDHNEQFF. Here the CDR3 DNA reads TGCGCCAGCAGCCAAGAATGGCAAGACCACAATGAGCAGTTCTTC.